Following are 5 T cell receptor beta chains from one sample sequenced in a study of blood T cell repertoires in COVID-19. Using immunoSEQ multiplex PCR, the repertoire was profiled, and TCRdb retains in-frame clones only, with some absent. This sample yields 250,000 or so clones, of which approximately 90% are seen a single time; 10% to 13% belongs to the top ten. The sequenced sample was PBMCs or T cells enriched from blood (not recorded which). The receptor source for this set is a young man who had recovered from COVID-19.

The chain combines TRBV5-1 with TRBJ2-1; TRBD1 is a possible D gene (6 bases). Germline CDR1 and CDR2: SGHRS and YFSETQ. The CDR3 spans 14 residues. Trimming removed 3 bases from V and 3 bases from J, with 10 bases in between. The CDR3 nucleotides are TGCGCCAGCAGCTCCCAGGGGAACTACAATGAGCAGTTCTTC. This codes for CASSSQGNYNEQFF.

This clone appeared once. This chain links TRBV7-2 with TRBJ2-3, with 7 nucleotides matching TRBD1. Germline V gene lookup returns CDR1 SGHTA and CDR2 FQGNSA. CDR3 length equals 15 residues. Losses at the gene ends were 2 bases for V and 4 bases for J; bases not matched to a gene: 6. CDR3: CASSLRFQGADTQYF. The DNA of the CDR3 is TGTGCCAGCAGCTTACGTTTCCAGGGGGCAGATACGCAGTATTTT. Full variable domain (missing parts from reference TRBV7-2 and TRBJ2-3): GAGVSQSPSNKVTEKGKDVELRCDPISGHTALYWYRQSLGQGLEFLIYFQGNSAPDKSGLPSDRFSAERTGGSVSTLTIQRTQQEDSAVYLCASSLRFQGADTQYFGPGTRLTVL.

The chain employs TRBV19 and TRBJ2-1, with 8 bases identical to TRBD1. J gave up 4 bases and V 5 bases, and 1 base lay outside the gene matches. In germline, CDR1 is LNHDA, CDR2 SQIVND (reference sequence). CDR3 size: 13 residues. The chain's CDR3 is CASSGQGYNEQFF. The CDR3 coding sequence is TGTGCCAGTAGTGGACAGGGATACAATGAGCAGTTCTTC. The full variable domain, with the rest looked up from reference TRBV19 and TRBJ2-1, is DGGITQSPKYLFRKEGQNVTLSCEQNLNHDAMYWYRQDPGQGLRLIYYSQIVNDFQKGDIAEGYSVSREKKESFPLTVTSAQKNPTAFYLCASSGQGYNEQFFGPGTRLTVL.

This clone was recorded a few times. The chain recombines TRBV25-1 with TRBJ1-4, with a possible D match to TRBD1 (5 bases). V was cut by 4 bases and J by 6 bases, with 15 bases left in between. The germline gives CDR1 MGHDK, CDR2 SYGVNS. The CDR3 spans 15 residues. This CDR3 reads CASSGYPGRDEKLFF. CDR3 DNA sequence: TGTGCCAGCAGTGGTTATCCAGGGAGGGATGAAAAACTGTTTTTT.

The chain has TRBV19 and TRBJ1-2, with D unresolved. The ends were cut back, 10 bases at V and 6 bases at J, with 15 bases in the middle. The germline V gene encodes CDR1 LNHDA and CDR2 SQIVND (reference sequence). This CDR3 region has 12 residues. CDR3 DNA: TGTGCCACCGCCGGTTCCGCAAATGGCTACACCTTC. The encoded protein is CATAGSANGYTF. Looking up the rest from reference TRBV19 and TRBJ1-2 gives the full variable domain: DGGITQSPKYLFRKEGQNVTLSCEQNLNHDAMYWYRQDPGQGLRLIYYSQIVNDFQKGDIAEGYSVSREKKESFPLTVTSAQKNPTAFYLCATAGSANGYTFGSGTRLTVV.